One sample yielded the 25 T cell receptor beta chains listed below, sequenced in a study of T cells after yellow fever vaccination. MiXCR, run by TCRdb on the 5' RACE reads, gives a single entry per CDR3 protein. The table records 450,000 to 600,000 distinct CDR3 sequences, 13% of them present only once. The sequencing here drew on PBMCs, taken on the day of the yellow fever booster vaccination. All receptors come from a man aged 25 to 40 who received the YFV17D yellow fever vaccine.

V usage is TRBV11-2 and J usage is TRBJ2-1, with TRBD2 matching 11 bases. The CDR3 is 16 residues long. Per the germline V gene, CDR1 is SGHAT and CDR2 is FQNNGV. V gave up 1 base and J gave up 5 bases; unmatched junction bases: 4. The CDR3 sequence is CASSLGWGLADNEQFF. DNA for the CDR3: TGTGCCAGCAGCTTAGGATGGGGACTAGCGGACAATGAGCAGTTCTTC.

This sequence joins TRBV7-2 and TRBJ1-1; possible D gene TRBD1, 5 bases. The germline V gene encodes CDR1 SGHTA and CDR2 FQGNSA. The CDR3 has 15 residues. V lost 5 bases, J lost 1 base, and 14 bases lay in between. CDR3 amino acids: CASSQHGGSNTEAFF. The CDR3 nucleotides read TGTGCCAGCAGCCAGCACGGGGGGTCGAACACTGAAGCTTTCTTT.

This clonotype has just a few counts. The chain employs TRBV7-9 and TRBJ2-7; TRBD2 matches 8 bases. The CDR3 consists of 14 residues. Germline lookup yields CDR1 SEHNR and CDR2 FQNEAQ (reference sequence). After removal of 4 bases from V and 4 bases from J, the junction contained 6 bases not matched to a gene. DNA of the CDR3: TGTGCCAGCAGCTCCGGGACTAGGGTATACGAGCAGTACTTC. Residues: CASSSGTRVYEQYF.

This clonotype turned up a few times. The chain couples TRBV20-1 to TRBJ1-6; D gene ambiguous. V dropped 5 bases and J dropped 3 bases, with 8 bases sitting between them. The CDR3 loop spans 13 amino acids. In germline, CDR1 is DFQATT, CDR2 SNEGSKA (reference sequence). CDR3 in amino acids: CSAEDGYNSPLHF. In DNA form, the CDR3 reads TGCAGTGCTGAGGACGGCTATAATTCACCCCTCCACTTT.

CDR3 nucleotide sequence: TGTGCCAGCATCCTTAGCGGGAGAGATGGAGAGACCCAGTACTTC. This codes for CASILSGRDGETQYF. The V gene is TRBV12-3 or TRBV12-4, the J gene TRBJ2-5, with 9 bases lining up with TRBD2. The trim removed 7 bases at V and 4 bases at J, leaving 10 bases unmatched. The CDR3 is 15 residues long.

The chain employs TRBV3-1 and TRBJ2-1; D might be TRBD2 (5 bases). Deletions cut 1 base from V and 9 bases from J, with 10 bases between. Germline CDR1 is LGHDT and CDR2 is YNNKEL (reference sequence). The CDR3 is 13 amino acids. The CDR3 DNA reads TGTGCCAGCAGCCAAGGAGGTGGGAGTGAGCAGTTCTTC. Its protein product is CASSQGGGSEQFF.

At least ten counts were recorded for this clonotype. The chain recombines TRBV7-9 with TRBJ2-3; no firm D call. The V gene's germline CDR1 is SEHNR and CDR2 FQNEAQ (reference sequence). Trimming shortened V by 5 bases and J by 0 bases, and 15 bases separated the two germline ends. The CDR3 spans 16 residues. CDR3 residues: CASSPLGTSSTDTQYF. Here the CDR3 DNA reads TGTGCCAGCAGCCCCCTCGGCACTTCTAGCACAGATACGCAGTATTTT.

This clonotype was picked up a small number of times. The chain links TRBV11-2 to TRBJ2-3; 11 bases agree with TRBD2. With V trimmed by 5 bases and J by 1 base, 11 bases remained unmatched. CDR1 is SGHAT, CDR2 FQNNGV, per germline. The CDR3 is 18 amino acids. CDR3 DNA: TGTGCCAGCAGCCCCAGACTAGCGGGAATTAGGGGCACAGATACGCAGTATTTT. Translated, it gives CASSPRLAGIRGTDTQYF.

This clonotype was seen only a few times. This rearrangement joins TRBV7-8 to TRBJ1-4, with D possibly being TRBD1 (5 bases). CDR1 SGHVS and CDR2 FQNEAQ come from the germline V gene. The CDR3 is made up of 16 amino acids. The V gene lost 0 bases and the J gene lost 5 bases, with 13 bases spanning the gap. CDR3 in DNA: TGTGCCAGCAGCTTAGCGAGGGGTATGAAGAATGAAAAACTGTTTTTT. Amino acids: CASSLARGMKNEKLFF.

The chain is built from TRBV11-2 and TRBJ2-3, with 9 nucleotides matching TRBD1. Per germline, CDR1 SGHAT and CDR2 FQNNGV. V dropped 2 bases and J dropped 0; count of bases not matched to a gene: 18. This CDR3 comprises 21 residues. The CDR3: CASSLMSYRGQGNPSTDTQYF. For the CDR3, the DNA is TGTGCCAGCAGCTTAATGTCGTACAGGGGGCAAGGGAACCCTAGCACAGATACGCAGTATTTT. The full variable domain, with the rest looked up from reference TRBV11-2 and TRBJ2-3, is EAGVAQSPRYKIIEKRQSVAFWCNPISGHATLYWYQQILGQGPKLLIQFQNNGVVDDSQLPKDRFSAERLKGVDSTLKIQPAKLEDSAVYLCASSLMSYRGQGNPSTDTQYFGPGTRLTVL.

This clonotype showed up just a few times. The chain carries TRBV18 and TRBJ2-3; TRBD1 might be the D (6 bases). The CDR3 extends over 16 amino acids. The V and J ends lost 0 bases and 4 bases respectively, with 14 bases between them. CDR1 and CDR2 (germline): KGHSH, LQKENI. CDR3 protein: CASSPPWGRWADTQYF. The DNA for the CDR3 is TGTGCCAGCTCACCACCGTGGGGGCGTTGGGCAGATACGCAGTATTTT.

This clonotype has more than one count but fewer than ten. The chain uses TRBV30 and TRBJ1-5; D call uncertain. This CDR3 is 18 amino acids long. Germline-derived CDR1 and CDR2 are GTSNPN and SVGIG (reference sequence). The V and J ends lost 0 bases and 2 bases respectively, with 20 bases between them. The CDR3 loop is CAWSVRAARASGNQPQHF. In nucleotides, the CDR3 is TGTGCCTGGAGTGTTAGGGCAGCCCGGGCCTCTGGCAATCAGCCCCAGCATTTT.

The table lists this clonotype with a few counts. V and J are TRBV7-9 and TRBJ1-2; no clear D. Germline V gene lookup returns CDR1 SEHNR and CDR2 FQNEAQ (reference sequence). There are 14 residues in the CDR3. Trimming left V 1 base short and J 4 bases short, with 10 bases between. CDR3 in amino acids: CASSLEWGGYGYTF. The DNA of the CDR3 is TGTGCCAGCAGCTTAGAGTGGGGAGGCTATGGCTACACCTTC.

This chain joins TRBV12-3 or TRBV12-4 and TRBJ2-3, with a weak D call TRBD2 (6 bases). This CDR3 contains 13 residues. The V gene lost 8 bases and the J gene lost 6 bases, with 15 bases spanning the gap. CDR3 DNA sequence: TGTGCCAGCTCGGAGGGCCTAGAGGATACGCAGTATTTT. Amino acid sequence: CASSEGLEDTQYF.

The rearrangement uses TRBV20-1 and TRBJ2-1; 9 bases line up with TRBD1. The J segment lost 6 bases and the V segment lost 5 bases, leaving 11 bases of the junction unmatched. This CDR3 has 15 amino acids. Germline V lookup: CDR1 DFQATT, CDR2 SNEGSKA (reference sequence). The CDR3 region has the DNA TGCAGTGCTCCCGACCCGGGACAGGGAGGCAATGAGCAGTTCTTC. Residues: CSAPDPGQGGNEQFF.

This clonotype was seen more than once but under ten times. J is TRBJ1-2 and V is TRBV3-1, with D hard to call. V dropped 1 base and J dropped 8 bases, with 8 bases sitting between them. Germline CDR1 and CDR2: LGHDT and YNNKEL (reference sequence). This CDR3 region has 12 residues. The CDR3 sequence: CASSQVKEGYTF. The DNA of the CDR3 is TGTGCCAGCAGCCAAGTAAAGGAAGGCTACACCTTC.

The chain carries TRBV27 and TRBJ2-1; D perhaps matches TRBD2 (6 bases). The V end was cut by 3 bases, the J end by 4 bases, with 10 bases between. The CDR3 has 14 residues. Looked up from germline, CDR1 is MNHEY and CDR2 is SMNVEV (reference sequence). The CDR3 protein is CASSFGRRYNEQFF. CDR3 in DNA: TGTGCCAGCAGTTTCGGGAGACGTTACAATGAGCAGTTCTTC.

The chain links TRBV30 to TRBJ2-6; D uncertain. Trimming took 1 base from V and 1 from J, leaving 5 bases between them. CDR1 GTSNPN and CDR2 SVGIG come from the germline V gene (reference sequence). This CDR3 has 14 residues. CDR3 in DNA: TGTGCCTGGAGTGCAATTTCTGGGGCCAACGTCCTGACTTTC. It yields the protein CAWSAISGANVLTF.

Only a few counts were recorded for this clonotype. The chain recombines TRBV27 with TRBJ2-7; D is uncertain. V gave up 0 bases and J gave up 2 bases, with 11 bases separating them. Germline V lookup: CDR1 MNHEY, CDR2 SMNVEV (reference sequence). The CDR3 covers 15 residues. Written as DNA, the CDR3 is TGTGCCAGCAGTTTATCCGATTCTTCGGCCTACGAGCAGTACTTC. This translates into CASSLSDSSAYEQYF.

The chain joins TRBV6-2 or TRBV6-3 to TRBJ2-7; 12 bases agree with TRBD2. V lost 6 bases to trimming and J lost 5 bases; unmatched junction nucleotides: 11. The CDR3 extends over 16 amino acids. In germline, CDR1 is MNHEY, CDR2 SVGEGT. DNA for the CDR3: TGTGCCAGCAGCTTCCGGACTAGCGGGATCTCGGACGAGCAGTACTTC. Residues: CASSFRTSGISDEQYF.

The sample holds a few counts of this clonotype. V usage is TRBV7-2 and J usage is TRBJ2-1; TRBD2 might be the D (5 bases). The CDR3 is 16 amino acids. The germline gives CDR1 SGHTA, CDR2 FQGNSA. V gave up 1 base and J gave up 0 bases, with 10 bases separating them. CDR3 coding DNA: TGTGCCAGCAGCTTAGTAGGAGCGGCCTCCTACAATGAGCAGTTCTTC. Translation gives CASSLVGAASYNEQFF.

This clonotype was seen a handful of times. This sequence joins TRBV7-6 and TRBJ1-3; unclear D gene. This CDR3 contains 13 residues. CDR1 SGHVS and CDR2 FNYEAQ come from the germline V gene. The germline V and J ends were trimmed by 5 bases and 0 bases, with 5 bases remaining between them. The CDR3 here is CASSRVSGNTIYF. In DNA, the CDR3 is TGTGCCAGCAGCCGGGTCTCTGGAAACACCATATATTTT.

This clonotype was detected a few times. This rearrangement joins TRBV15 to TRBJ2-7, with D uncertain. Deletions cut 5 bases from V and 5 bases from J, with 10 bases between. Germline V gene sequence: CDR1 LNHNV, CDR2 YYDKDF (reference sequence). The CDR3 is 12 residues long. The CDR3 loop reads CATSGNRDEQYF. The CDR3, as DNA: TGTGCCACCAGCGGTAACCGGGACGAGCAGTACTTC.

Comments on this clonotype: The junction does not match germline at one end; this may be a read error. The V call is TRBV6-5, the J call TRBJ1-1, with a weak D call TRBD1 (5 bases). Germline values: CDR1 MNHEY, CDR2 SVGAGI. The CDR3 consists of 14 residues. The CDR3 region has the DNA TGTGCCAGCAGTCACTCGACAGTCGATACTGAAGCTTTCTTT. Residues: CASSHSTVDTEAFF.

This clonotype was recorded a few times. CDR3 DNA: TGTGCCAGCAGCCGAGAAACTGGAAACACCATATATTTT. Translation: CASSRETGNTIYF. The chain employs TRBV7-9 and TRBJ1-3; D gene ambiguous. V was pared by 5 bases and J by 2 bases, with 7 bases between. Germline lookup yields CDR1 SEHNR and CDR2 FQNEAQ (reference sequence). There are 13 residues in the CDR3.